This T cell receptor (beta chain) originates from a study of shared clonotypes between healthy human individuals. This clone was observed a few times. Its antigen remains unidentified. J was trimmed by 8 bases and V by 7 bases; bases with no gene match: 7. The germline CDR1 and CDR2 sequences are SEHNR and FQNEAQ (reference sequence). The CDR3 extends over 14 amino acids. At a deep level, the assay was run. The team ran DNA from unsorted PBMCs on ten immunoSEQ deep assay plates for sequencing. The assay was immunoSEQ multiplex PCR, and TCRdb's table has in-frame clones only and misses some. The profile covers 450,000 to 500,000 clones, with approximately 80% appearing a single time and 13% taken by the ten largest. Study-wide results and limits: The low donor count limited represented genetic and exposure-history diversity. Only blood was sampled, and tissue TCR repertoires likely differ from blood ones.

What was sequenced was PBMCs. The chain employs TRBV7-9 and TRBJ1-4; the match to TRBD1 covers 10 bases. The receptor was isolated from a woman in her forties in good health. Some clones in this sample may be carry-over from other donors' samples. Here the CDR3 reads CASNLGQGDEKLFF. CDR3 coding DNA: TGTGCCAGCAACCTAGGACAGGGGGACGAAAAACTGTTTTTT.